This TCR beta chain was found in a study of blood T cells in healthy people across ages. This clonotype has a count of ten or more. Germline V CDR1 and CDR2: WSHSY, SAAADI. The CDR3 covers 18 residues. V shed 7 bases, J shed 0 bases, and the junction held 10 bases outside the gene matches. A second PCR of 7 to 11 cycles used a sample-barcoded 5' primer and a J-beta primer mix. Using its own MiXCR run on the 5' RACE reads, TCRdb lists one record per CDR3 protein. This sample has roughly 900,000 distinct CDR3 sequences, with 29% found just once. The rearrangement links TRBV10-2 to TRBJ2-1; 12 bases agree with TRBD2. Input material: blood. This clonotype was sampled from an elderly woman in good health. The CDR3 coding sequence is TGCGCCAGCACCCAACTAGCGGGGGGCCATAGCTCCTACAATGAGCAGTTCTTC. Residues: CASTQLAGGHSSYNEQFF.